This TCR beta chain emerged from a study of T cells in Graves' hyperthyroidism and ophthalmopathy (dated by TCRdb to between 2017 and 2020). About the full investigation: Peripheral blood samples were taken at initial diagnosis, before any treatment was given. To identify distinguishing TCR V-J signatures, a discovery cohort of about a hundred patients was used, comprising 40 to 45 with Graves' ophthalmopathy and 57 with stable Graves' hyperthyroidism. Prospective prediction of ophthalmopathy was tested in an independent validation cohort of 18 to 20 hyperthyroidism patients and some 17 patients who later progressed to ophthalmopathy. Once sampling was done, hyperthyroidism patients were given methimazole at a starting dose of 30 mg daily, whereas ophthalmopathy patients were given high-dose intravenous methylprednisolone. In addition, the study compared T-cell repertoires in thyroid tissue and in blood from a handful of Graves' hyperthyroidism patients. The 100 discovery patients were divided at random into training and test sets in a 7:3 ratio. According to the paper, TCR Vbeta CDR3 sequencing was carried out on some 130 peripheral blood samples, which came from fewer than 50 ophthalmopathy, about 75 hyperthyroidism and some 17 progressor patients.

Amplification of TCR beta CDR3 regions was carried out from RNA transcripts. A first-round RT-PCR of the TCR CDR3 used the HTBI primer set with the Qiagen OneStep RT-PCR kit. A second multiplex PCR round built the libraries, followed by size selection and purification. Paired-end sequencing of the libraries was performed with 100 bp reads on an Illumina HiSeq2000. The paper's processing steps were these. Raw data were processed with SOAPnuke, discarding reads with adapters, uncalled bases, mean Phred below 15, or no exact constant-primer or identifier match. High-quality paired reads were merged with COPE v1.2.5, and unique nucleotide sequences were defined as clonotypes. MiTCR v1.1 was used to align clonotypes to the IMGT TRBV, TRBD and TRBJ reference segments. Only V-J combinations with frequency above 0.0001, covering roughly 99% of repertoires, were analysed. A TCS score was defined as the ratio between F50 (clonal expansion) and ExV (chaos), using BLOSUM62-based TCRdist between CDR3 peptides within each V-J. Welch's t-statistics and random forest reduced several hundred V-J features to under 15, which were used in a naive Bayes classifier (R e1071). TCRdb cleaned the public reads at Q25 with fastp, built clones with MiXCR and kept in-frame beta chains. Every entry covers one CDR3 protein and lists the most common genes and DNA from its rows. The V and J calls reflect TCRdb's pipeline rather than the authors' work. For this sample the table gives 400,000 to 500,000 distinct CDR3 sequences, of which around 15% were detected only once. The top ten clonotypes cover 4% to 6.5% of the sample.

Per the germline V gene, LGHNA is the CDR1 and YSLEER is the CDR2. CDR3 length: 17 amino acids, cysteine to phenylalanine. Here the CDR3 DNA is all that survives: 51 bases in frame from base 1. From V the trimming removes 3 bases and from J it removes 0 bases, while the gene matches leave 6 bases of the junction unaccounted for. Stable Graves' hyperthyroidism was defined as the absence of progression to ophthalmopathy over 18 months of follow-up. The hyperthyroidism patients were between 18 and 65 years old and newly diagnosed, with a disease duration of less than 2 months. The study excluded patients with uncontrolled infections, other autoimmune diseases, pregnancy or lactation. Diagnoses were established on the basis of clinical symptoms, serum thyroxine and TRAb, thyroid ultrasound, and orbital computed tomography. PBMCs were isolated from more than 8 ml of fresh peripheral blood by Ficoll-Paque density gradient centrifugation. Trizol reagent was used to extract total RNA, and RNA quality was then checked on an Agilent 2100 Bioanalyzer.

Summary of the overall study and its limitations: In validation, the model predicted progression to ophthalmopathy with 65% to 71% sensitivity and around 72% specificity, a median of about six months before onset. In cross-validation, a model built on a 13 V-J signature told ophthalmopathy apart from stable hyperthyroidism with 85% to 90% sensitivity and approximately 81% specificity, and in testing the same model reached 80%/75%. Sample size was not statistically predetermined, and blinding of investigators to group allocation was not performed. Blood samples also contained most of the expanded thyroid clonotypes (frequency above 0.001), which suggests that blood repertoires may reflect thyroid immune responses.

This clonotype showed up just a few times. Its antigen specificity is not known. No base-level quality is on record; no much larger clone is a single base apart. The material sequenced was blood. The chain was built from TRBV4-3 and TRBJ2-4; 9 bases in between match TRBD1. The source is a woman aged 18-35 years with Graves' hyperthyroidism. The nucleotides are TGCGCCAGCAGCCAGTCCGGGACAGGGTTAGCCAAAAACATTCAGTACTTC. This codes for CASSQSGTGLAKNIQYF.